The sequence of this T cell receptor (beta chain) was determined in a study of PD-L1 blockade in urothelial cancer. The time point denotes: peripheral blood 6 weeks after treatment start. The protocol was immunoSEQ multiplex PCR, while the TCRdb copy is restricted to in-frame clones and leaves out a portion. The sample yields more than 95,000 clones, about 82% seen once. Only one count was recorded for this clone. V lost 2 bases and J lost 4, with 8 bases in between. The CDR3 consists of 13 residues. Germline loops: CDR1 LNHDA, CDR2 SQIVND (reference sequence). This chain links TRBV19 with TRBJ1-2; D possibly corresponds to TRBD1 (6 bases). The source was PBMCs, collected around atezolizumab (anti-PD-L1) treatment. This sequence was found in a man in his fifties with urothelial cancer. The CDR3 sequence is CASSIIGGYGYTF. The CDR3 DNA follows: TGTGCCAGTAGTATAATAGGGGGCTATGGCTACACCTTC.